The clone carrying this T cell receptor (beta chain) was seen at least ten times. Unique molecular identifiers tagged the TCRbeta library. TCRdb re-called the PCR reads through MiXCR, storing one row per CDR3 protein. The sample has some 200,000 distinct CDR3 sequences, about 8.7% seen once. These data originate in a study of T-cell reconstitution after alpha-beta-depleted transplantation in children. Germline V gives CDR1 LGHNA, CDR2 YSLEER. There are 18 residues in the CDR3. V was clipped by 4 bases and J by 3 bases; unmatched bases: 7. This chain links TRBV4-3 with TRBJ2-2; 14 bases map to TRBD2. This TCR was sampled from a male patient aged 2-9 years who had a stem cell transplant for acute myeloid leukemia, so the T cells may come from the graft donor. Sequencing used PBMCs, mostly from graft donor cells, obtained 360 days after TCRalphabeta/CD19-depleted stem cell transplant. CDR3 DNA sequence: TGCGCCAGCAGCCCTTGGACTAGCGGGAGGACTGACACCGGGGAGCTGTTTTTT. Translation gives CASSPWTSGRTDTGELFF.